Listed here are 15 T cell receptor beta chains from one sample, sequenced in a study of blood T cell repertoires in COVID-19. The protocol was immunoSEQ multiplex PCR, while the TCRdb copy is restricted to in-frame clones and leaves out a portion. The data show about 98,000 clones, over 75% seen once. The source material was peripheral blood. The receptors stem from a woman of 80 years or more with acute or convalescent COVID-19.

The chain has TRBV6-5 and TRBJ1-2; D remains unclear. From germline, CDR1 is MNHEY and CDR2 SVGAGI. The CDR3 spans 14 residues. V shed 0 bases and J shed 4 bases, with 9 bases lying between them. In DNA, the CDR3 is TGTGCCAGCAGTTACTCGTCGGGAACCTATGGCTACACCTTC. It specifies CASSYSSGTYGYTF.

V gene TRBV4-1 combines with J gene TRBJ1-5; 10 bases match TRBD1. J was trimmed by 2 bases and V by 4 bases; bases with no gene match: 5. This CDR3 has 16 residues. CDR1 is MGHRA, CDR2 YSYEKL, per germline. The CDR3 loop reads CASSPQGTGGNQPQHF. The CDR3 DNA follows: TGCGCCAGCAGCCCACAAGGGACAGGGGGCAATCAGCCCCAGCATTTT.

The genes are TRBV15 and TRBJ1-5; D remains unclear. The germline V gene has CDR1 LNHNV and CDR2 YYDKDF (reference sequence). Trimming stripped 0 bases from V and 0 bases from J, with 9 bases between. The CDR3 is 16 residues long. The CDR3 sequence: CATSRDLTDSNQPQHF. For the CDR3, the DNA is TGTGCCACCAGCAGAGATCTAACAGATAGCAATCAGCCCCAGCATTTT. Based on the CDR3 plus reference TRBV15 and TRBJ1-5, the full variable domain is DAMVIQNPRYQVTQFGKPVTLSCSQTLNHNVMYWYQQKSSQAPKLLFHYYDKDFNNEADTPDNFQSRRPNTSFCFLDIRSPGLGDTAMYLCATSRDLTDSNQPQHFGDGTRLSIL.

The rearrangement links TRBV7-9 to TRBJ1-2; D is perhaps TRBD1 (5 bases). CDR3 length equals 14 residues. V was trimmed by 0 bases and J by 4 bases, leaving 9 bases between them. Germline V CDR1 and CDR2: SEHNR, FQNEAQ (reference sequence). The CDR3 here is CASSLAQGGYGYTF. In nucleotides, the CDR3 is TGTGCCAGCAGCTTAGCGCAGGGCGGCTATGGCTACACCTTC. Full variable domain (outside the CDR3, taken from reference TRBV7-9 and TRBJ1-2): DTGVSQNPRHKITKRGQNVTFRCDPISEHNRLYWYRQTLGQGPEFLTYFQNEAQLEKSRLLSDRFSAERPKGSFSTLEIQRTEQGDSAMYLCASSLAQGGYGYTFGSGTRLTVV.

The genes are TRBV7-2 and TRBJ2-3, with unresolved D. Germline CDR1 reads SGHTA; CDR2 reads FQGNSA. V was trimmed by 1 base and J by 6 bases, leaving 8 bases between them. CDR3 length: 13 residues. CDR3 region: CASSLESRDTQYF. As DNA, the CDR3 is TGTGCCAGCAGCTTAGAAAGCAGGGATACGCAGTATTTT. Full variable domain (outside the CDR3, taken from reference TRBV7-2 and TRBJ2-3): GAGVSQSPSNKVTEKGKDVELRCDPISGHTALYWYRQSLGQGLEFLIYFQGNSAPDKSGLPSDRFSAERTGGSVSTLTIQRTQQEDSAVYLCASSLESRDTQYFGPGTRLTVL.

The CDR3 loop reads CASSEGAVSNQPQHF. The CDR3 DNA follows: TGTGCCAGCAGTGAAGGAGCGGTCTCCAATCAGCCCCAGCATTTT. The chain uses TRBV2 and TRBJ1-5; unclear D gene. Looked up from germline, CDR1 is SNHLY and CDR2 is FYNNEI. V lost 1 base, J lost 3 bases, and 10 bases lay in between. This CDR3 contains 15 residues.

Concerning this clone itself: Other nucleotide sequences in the sample specify the same CDR3. The chain has TRBV19 and TRBJ1-1, with 10 nucleotides matching TRBD1. The ends lost 4 bases at V and 1 base at J; junction bases unmatched: 3. The V gene's germline CDR1 is LNHDA and CDR2 SQIVND (reference sequence). CDR3 size: 15 residues. The CDR3 protein is CASSTRQGANTEAFF. Here the CDR3 DNA reads TGTGCCAGTAGTACCAGACAGGGGGCGAACACTGAAGCTTTCTTT.

In this sample, this clone turned up a few times. The chain has TRBV21-1 and TRBJ1-2; TRBD1, the table's D call, was not compared with the DNA. TRBV21-1 is marked as a pseudogene. The CDR3 is 16 amino acids. The CDR3 sequence: CASSKVPTGATYGYTF. As DNA, the CDR3 is TGTGCCAGCAGCAAAGTTCCGACAGGGGCTACCTATGGCTACACCTTC.

V is TRBV2 and J is TRBJ1-4; the match to TRBD1 covers 7 bases. The CDR3 is 16 amino acids. CDR1 and CDR2 (germline): SNHLY, FYNNEI. V lost 5 bases to trimming and J lost 4 bases; unmatched junction nucleotides: 10. In nucleotides, the CDR3 is TGTGCCAGCAGTCGTTCTCCGGGACAGAGTAATGAAAAACTGTTTTTT. Translating gives CASSRSPGQSNEKLFF.

This clone has just a few counts. This chain joins TRBV5-4 and TRBJ1-6; D is ambiguous. The CDR3 length is 15 residues. Trimming stripped 4 bases from V and 6 bases from J, with 14 bases between. Germline CDR1 reads SGHNT; CDR2 reads YYREEE (reference sequence). The CDR3 spells CASSAGLRVNSPLHF. The CDR3 region has the DNA TGTGCCAGCAGCGCCGGCCTCCGGGTTAATTCACCCCTCCACTTT.

V and J are TRBV12-3 or TRBV12-4 and TRBJ2-3, with D perhaps matching TRBD2 (6 bases). The CDR3 has 12 amino acids. Deletions cut 6 bases from V and 4 bases from J, with 8 bases between. The CDR3 protein is CASSWGADTQYF. Here the CDR3 DNA reads TGTGCCAGCAGCTGGGGGGCAGATACGCAGTATTTT.

The chain joins TRBV2 to TRBJ2-3; a weak D match, TRBD1 (6 bases). The CDR3 runs to 14 residues. Germline-derived CDR1 and CDR2 are SNHLY and FYNNEI. The V end was cut by 5 bases, the J end by 0 bases, with 9 bases between. Written as DNA, the CDR3 is TGTGCCAGCAGTTGGGACACCAGCACAGATACGCAGTATTTT. It translates to CASSWDTSTDTQYF.

The rearrangement joins TRBV5-1 to TRBJ1-2, with 7 bases that match TRBD1. V was pared by 0 bases and J by 6 bases, with 8 bases of the junction left unmatched. The CDR3 runs to 15 residues. CDR1 SGHRS and CDR2 YFSETQ come from the germline V gene. CDR3 sequence (DNA): TGCGCCAGCAGCTTGGAGGGGGCTATTCTACATGGCTACACCTTC. This sequence encodes CASSLEGAILHGYTF.

This clone was counted only a few times. The chain uses TRBV4-1 and TRBJ1-2; 7 nucleotides line up with TRBD1. V was pared by 1 base and J by 5 bases, with 10 bases of the junction left unmatched. This CDR3 contains 16 residues. From germline, CDR1 is MGHRA and CDR2 YSYEKL. The CDR3 DNA follows: TGCGCCAGCAGCCAAGTCCCGACAGGGTCCGCTTATGGCTACACCTTC. Its protein product is CASSQVPTGSAYGYTF.

This rearrangement joins TRBV13 to TRBJ2-5, with D possibly matching TRBD2 (6 bases). CDR3 length: 15 residues. Trimming shortened V by 2 bases and J by 1 base, and 11 bases separated the two germline ends. In germline, CDR1 is PRHDT, CDR2 FYEKMQ (reference sequence). CDR3 DNA sequence: TGTGCCAGCAGCTTAAGGAGGGATTCCCAAGAGACCCAGTACTTC. This codes for CASSLRRDSQETQYF. Full variable domain (outside the CDR3, taken from reference TRBV13 and TRBJ2-5): AAGVIQSPRHLIKEKRETATLKCYPIPRHDTVYWYQQGPGQDPQFLISFYEKMQSDKGSIPDRFSAQQFSDYHSELNMSSLELGDSALYFCASSLRRDSQETQYFGPGTRLLVL.